The present entry profiles one TCR beta chain with its context. What it recognizes is unknown. After isolation, RNA underwent reverse transcription to generate cDNA as the sequencing template. Generated by immunoSEQ multiplex PCR, the TCRdb table keeps only in-frame clones and is missing some. The table lists more than 90,000 clones, about three fifths of them singletons. These data originate in a study of CD8+ T cells in alopecia areata. Treatment specified: oral pan-JAK inhibitor, 5-10 mg twice daily. Study-wide findings and caveats: In scalp and blood, many expanded lesional clones persisted during tofacitinib. Tofacitinib yielded significantly lower scalp clonality and fewer expanded CD8+ clones among the top 100.

The TCR originated in a human donor with alopecia areata. Sample: CD8+ T cells sorted from blood, taken at week 24, from a patient treated with tofacitinib.

CDR3 coding DNA: TGCGCCAGCAGCTTGGATCCGGAGACTGAAGCTTTCTTT. Amino acids: CASSLDPETEAFF. V is TRBV5-1 and J is TRBJ1-1; D unclear. The germline CDR1 and CDR2 sequences are SGHRS and YFSETQ. The CDR3 is made up of 13 amino acids. V shed 0 bases and J shed 5 bases, with 8 bases lying between them.